Following are 30 T cell receptor beta chains from one sample sequenced in a study of cytomegalovirus exposure and HLA in healthy donors. With 60 Vbeta and 13 Jbeta primers, the PCR was carried out. Some clones are missing from TCRdb's copy, which holds only in-frame ones; the method was immunoSEQ multiplex PCR. Of 200,000 to 250,000 clones listed, around 76% were seen once; the top ten hold 5% to 6.5%. Sequencing input: PBMCs. The receptor set was obtained from a woman in her forties in good health and CMV-seropositive.

The genes are TRBV2 and TRBJ1-5; D remains unclear. The CDR3 length is 18 residues. The germline V gene encodes CDR1 SNHLY and CDR2 FYNNEI. With 3 bases removed from V and 2 bases from J, the gap between germline ends came to 20 bases. The CDR3 loop reads CASSDRYEESFGNQPQHF. The CDR3 DNA follows: TGTGCCAGCAGTGACCGCTACGAGGAGTCCTTTGGCAATCAGCCCCAGCATTTT.

CDR3 sequence reads: CASSSTPPISGSSTDTQYF. The CDR3 DNA is TGTGCCAGCAGCTCCACGCCGCCGATTAGCGGATCTAGCACAGATACGCAGTATTTT. The chain employs TRBV7-6 and TRBJ2-3; a weak D match, TRBD2 (6 bases). Trimming took off 4 bases at V and 0 bases at J, with 23 bases between the two ends. The CDR3 covers 19 residues. Germline V gives CDR1 SGHVS, CDR2 FNYEAQ.

The rearrangement links TRBV6-5 to TRBJ1-4; unclear D gene. Germline V gene sequence: CDR1 MNHEY, CDR2 SVGAGI. V was pared by 0 bases and J by 2 bases, with 7 bases between. This CDR3 has 15 residues. The CDR3 DNA follows: TGTGCCAGCAGTTACTCCGACACCACTAATGAAAAACTGTTTTTT. This encodes CASSYSDTTNEKLFF.

This chain uses TRBV4-2 with TRBJ2-1; 8 positions match TRBD2. Germline assignment: CDR1 LGHNA and CDR2 YNFKEQ. Unmatched junction bases numbered 5, after V lost 0 bases and J lost 4 bases. The CDR3 is made up of 16 amino acids. Here the CDR3 DNA reads TGTGCCAGCAGCCAAGAAGTGGCGGGGGGATACAATGAGCAGTTCTTC. It encodes CASSQEVAGGYNEQFF.

CDR3 nucleotide sequence: TGTGCCAGCAGCTTCCCCCAGGGGAACACTGAAGCTTTCTTT. It encodes CASSFPQGNTEAFF. The chain couples TRBV7-9 to TRBJ1-1; weak D call: TRBD1 (5 bases). Per germline, CDR1 SEHNR and CDR2 FQNEAQ (reference sequence). This CDR3 contains 14 residues. Trimming took 3 bases from V and 1 from J, leaving 9 bases between them.

V usage is TRBV29-1 and J usage is TRBJ2-2; 8 bases fit TRBD1. V shed 4 bases, J shed 4 bases, and the junction held 5 bases outside the gene matches. The CDR3 totals 14 residues. From germline, CDR1 is SQVTM and CDR2 ANQGSEA. DNA for the CDR3: TGCAGCGTTGCGGGGCAGGGGGCCACCGGGGAGCTGTTTTTT. This sequence encodes CSVAGQGATGELFF.

V and J are TRBV19 and TRBJ2-7; D is uncertain. From germline, CDR1 is LNHDA and CDR2 SQIVND (reference sequence). CDR3 length equals 15 residues. V was clipped by 6 bases and J by 2 bases, with 17 bases between them. The CDR3 reads CASSLRQTQTYEQYF. CDR3 nucleotide sequence: TGTGCCAGTAGCCTTCGACAAACCCAGACCTACGAGCAGTACTTC.

The chain combines TRBV6-5 with TRBJ2-6; no clear D gene. The CDR3 is 15 residues long. V lost 3 bases to trimming and J lost 0 bases, with 6 bases between them. Germline CDR1 reads MNHEY; CDR2 reads SVGAGI. The CDR3 protein is CASSYKLSGANVLTF. In nucleotides, the CDR3 is TGTGCCAGCAGTTATAAACTCTCTGGGGCCAACGTCCTGACTTTC.

J is TRBJ1-2 and V is TRBV6-5; D remains unclear. Germline CDR1 and CDR2: MNHEY and SVGAGI. With 6 bases removed from V and 6 bases from J, the gap between germline ends came to 14 bases. The CDR3 runs 13 residues. The CDR3 region has the DNA TGTGCCAGCAGGCCCGGTCTTCCGGATGGCTACACCTTC. It encodes CASRPGLPDGYTF.

The rearrangement links TRBV4-3 to TRBJ2-1; TRBD2 matches 13 bases. The CDR3 sequence is 16 residues long. Germline V gives CDR1 LGHNA, CDR2 YSLEER. Trimming took 4 bases from V and 10 from J; bases not matched to a gene: 10. DNA of the CDR3: TGCGCCAGCAGCCCTCCCGGACTAGCGGGAGTAGAGGAGCAGTTCTTC. Its translation: CASSPPGLAGVEEQFF.

The chain uses TRBV7-9 and TRBJ2-1; unclear D gene. Germline values: CDR1 SEHNR, CDR2 FQNEAQ (reference sequence). The CDR3 is 14 amino acids. Between the trimmed V and J ends, which lost 3 bases and 6 bases, there was a span of 12 bases. The CDR3 is CASSFERVGNEQFF. CDR3 nucleotides: TGTGCCAGCAGCTTCGAACGTGTCGGCAATGAGCAGTTCTTC.

The chain employs TRBV5-6 and TRBJ1-1, with D uncertain. Trimming pared 4 bases from V and 5 bases from J, leaving 15 bases between. CDR3 length: 14 residues. Germline values: CDR1 SGHDT, CDR2 YYEEEE. The CDR3 DNA follows: TGTGCCAGCAGCCCGGGAGGCCCGGGGACTGAAGCTTTCTTT. This sequence encodes CASSPGGPGTEAFF.

J is TRBJ2-1 and V is TRBV19; 9 bases are a match to TRBD2. V shed 5 bases, J shed 6 bases, and the junction held 8 bases outside the gene matches. The CDR3 is 15 amino acids. The germline gives CDR1 LNHDA, CDR2 SQIVND (reference sequence). As DNA, the CDR3 is TGTGCCAGTAGTCGACTAGCGGATCCCCTCAATGAGCAGTTCTTC. The encoded protein is CASSRLADPLNEQFF.

The CDR3 loop is CASSLPGYEEETQYF. CDR3 nucleotides: TGTGCCAGCAGCTTACCCGGATACGAGGAAGAGACCCAGTACTTC. The chain carries TRBV7-2 and TRBJ2-5, with D unresolved. The V and J ends lost 2 bases and 3 bases respectively, with 13 bases between them. The CDR3 length is 15 residues. CDR1 is SGHTA, CDR2 FQGNSA, per germline. The full variable domain, completed using reference TRBV7-2 and TRBJ2-5, is GAGVSQSPSNKVTEKGKDVELRCDPISGHTALYWYRQSLGQGLEFLIYFQGNSAPDKSGLPSDRFSAERTGGSVSTLTIQRTQQEDSAVYLCASSLPGYEEETQYFGPGTRLLVL.

The CDR3 DNA is TGTGCCAGCAGCGCGGGTGTTGAGCAGTTCTTC. Encoded protein: CASSAGVEQFF. This chain joins TRBV14 and TRBJ2-1; perhaps TRBD2 as D (5 bases). The CDR3 consists of 11 residues. Per the germline V gene, CDR1 is SGHDN and CDR2 is FVKESK. Trimming took 5 bases from V and 9 from J, leaving 8 bases between them. Based on the CDR3 plus reference TRBV14 and TRBJ2-1, the full variable domain is EAGVTQFPSHSVIEKGQTVTLRCDPISGHDNLYWYRRVMGKEIKFLLHFVKESKQDESGMPNNRFLAERTGGTYSTLKVQPAELEDSGVYFCASSAGVEQFFGPGTRLTVL.

The chain couples TRBV9 to TRBJ1-4; 10 nucleotides agree with TRBD1. CDR3 length: 17 residues. Germline CDR1 reads SGDLS; CDR2 reads YYNGEE. V was clipped by 2 bases and J by 4 bases; unmatched bases: 8. The CDR3 reads CASSVHRDRGLNEKLFF. In DNA, the CDR3 is TGTGCCAGCAGCGTCCATCGGGACAGGGGACTTAATGAAAAACTGTTTTTT.

The chain combines TRBV28 with TRBJ2-6, with D possibly matching TRBD2 (6 bases). The CDR3 loop spans 13 amino acids. Germline CDR1 is MDHEN and CDR2 is SYDVKM. The ends were cut back, 8 bases at V and 5 bases at J, with 10 bases in the middle. The DNA of the CDR3 is TGTGCCAGCGGAGGGAATAGGGCCAACGTCCTGACTTTC. Translation: CASGGNRANVLTF.

This chain links TRBV7-2 with TRBJ2-7; D remains ambiguous. Per the germline V gene, CDR1 is SGHTA and CDR2 is FQGNSA. With 7 bases removed from V and 3 bases from J, the gap between germline ends came to 10 bases. CDR3 size: 12 residues. The CDR3 reads CASTKSDYEQYF. Written as DNA, the CDR3 is TGTGCCAGCACCAAATCAGACTACGAGCAGTACTTC.

The chain joins TRBV29-1 to TRBJ1-4; tentatively, D is TRBD1 (6 bases). Germline CDR1 SQVTM, CDR2 ANQGSEA. V was clipped by 5 bases and J by 10 bases, with 14 bases between them. The CDR3 loop spans 12 amino acids. DNA for the CDR3: TGCAGCGTTACCAGGGGATCTGGAAAACTGTTTTTT. Translating it yields CSVTRGSGKLFF.

The rearrangement uses TRBV2 and TRBJ2-1; 9 bases line up with TRBD1. CDR1 and CDR2 (germline): SNHLY, FYNNEI. The CDR3 contains 15 residues. J was trimmed by 4 bases and V by 3 bases; bases with no gene match: 4. The CDR3 DNA follows: TGTGCCAGCAGTGAGGACAGGGGTGTATACAATGAGCAGTTCTTC. Translation gives CASSEDRGVYNEQFF.

The V gene is TRBV7-2, the J gene TRBJ2-7; TRBD1 aligns across 9 bases. In germline, CDR1 is SGHTA, CDR2 FQGNSA. J lost 7 bases, V lost 3 bases, and 16 bases had no gene match. CDR3 length: 17 residues. This CDR3 is CASSFHTPGQGIGEQYF. DNA for the CDR3: TGTGCCAGCAGCTTTCATACACCGGGACAGGGCATTGGGGAGCAGTACTTC.

This clone was seen only a few times. The chain has TRBV7-2 and TRBJ1-6; D perhaps matches TRBD1 (5 bases). The germline V gene has CDR1 SGHTA and CDR2 FQGNSA. The V gene lost 1 base and the J gene lost 14 bases, with 15 bases spanning the gap. This CDR3 is 14 amino acids long. Here the CDR3 reads CASSLGRGSYSLHF. DNA of the CDR3: TGTGCCAGCAGCTTAGGAAGGGGAAGTTACTCCCTCCACTTT. The variable domain in full, completed from reference TRBV7-2 and TRBJ1-6, reads GAGVSQSPSNKVTEKGKDVELRCDPISGHTALYWYRQSLGQGLEFLIYFQGNSAPDKSGLPSDRFSAERTGGSVSTLTIQRTQQEDSAVYLCASSLGRGSYSLHFGNGTRLTVT.

This chain connects TRBV27 to TRBJ2-5; D might be TRBD1 (6 bases). The tail of the sequence fits TRBJ2-7 better, so the J call may be wrong. This CDR3 has 13 residues. Germline-derived CDR1 and CDR2 are MNHEY and SMNVEV (reference sequence). CDR3 coding DNA: TGTGCCAGCAGTTTGGGCAGGGGCTACGAGCAGTACTTC. It translates to CASSLGRGYEQYF.

The chain joins TRBV6-1 to TRBJ1-3; D remains ambiguous. Germline-derived CDR1 and CDR2 are MNHNS and SASEGT. The length of the CDR3 is 13 residues. V lost 10 bases, J lost 8 bases, and 18 bases lay in between. The CDR3 spells CATARGPGDTIYF. The CDR3 coding sequence is TGTGCCACCGCGCGAGGGCCCGGAGACACCATATATTTT.

V is TRBV2 and J is TRBJ2-1; a weak D match, TRBD2 (5 bases). The germline CDR1 and CDR2 sequences are SNHLY and FYNNEI. The CDR3 is made up of 14 amino acids. The germline V and J ends were trimmed by 6 bases and 4 bases, with 13 bases remaining between them. In DNA form, the CDR3 reads TGTGCCAGCAGGAAGGAGTCGGGGTACAATGAGCAGTTCTTC. Protein: CASRKESGYNEQFF.

V is TRBV7-6 and J is TRBJ2-7; 7 bases are a match to TRBD1. CDR3 size: 13 residues. V lost 5 bases, J lost 4 bases, and 5 bases stayed unmatched. The germline V gene encodes CDR1 SGHVS and CDR2 FNYEAQ. The CDR3 nucleotides are TGTGCCAGCAGCAAAGAACAGGGGTACGAGCAGTACTTC. It specifies CASSKEQGYEQYF.

The rearrangement joins TRBV14 to TRBJ1-2; 7 bases align to TRBD1. CDR1 is SGHDN, CDR2 FVKESK, per germline. V shed 3 bases, J shed 4 bases, and the junction held 11 bases outside the gene matches. This CDR3 is 16 amino acids long. The CDR3 sequence: CASSHGQGVRIYGYTF. For the CDR3, the DNA is TGTGCCAGCAGCCACGGGCAGGGGGTGAGGATCTATGGCTACACCTTC.

The rearrangement links TRBV27 to TRBJ2-3; 11 nucleotides agree with TRBD2. Per the germline V gene, CDR1 is MNHEY and CDR2 is SMNVEV (reference sequence). V was clipped by 6 bases and J by 0 bases; unmatched bases: 2. The CDR3 consists of 15 residues. CDR3 DNA sequence: TGTGCCAGCAGCCGACTAGCGGGAAGCACAGATACGCAGTATTTT. Translated, it gives CASSRLAGSTDTQYF.

The chain uses TRBV19 and TRBJ1-3, with TRBD1 as a possible D gene (6 bases). Germline V lookup: CDR1 LNHDA, CDR2 SQIVND (reference sequence). V lost 4 bases and J 4 bases, leaving 17 bases between the germline ends. This CDR3 has 16 residues. CDR3 nucleotide sequence: TGTGCCAGTAGTAGCGAGACCAGGGGAACCGGAAACACCATATATTTT. Encoded protein: CASSSETRGTGNTIYF.

J is TRBJ2-3 and V is TRBV5-8; D is possibly TRBD1 (5 bases). Germline-derived CDR1 and CDR2 are SGHTS and YDEGEE. Trimming stripped 5 bases from V and 2 bases from J, with 9 bases between. The CDR3 covers 13 residues. The CDR3 loop is CASSFGATDTQYF. CDR3 nucleotide sequence: TGTGCCAGCAGTTTTGGGGCCACAGATACGCAGTATTTT.